What follows are 25 T cell receptor beta chains derived from one specimen sequenced in a study of blood T cell repertoires in COVID-19. This table comes from immunoSEQ multiplex PCR, and its TCRdb copy is limited to in-frame clones, with some not included. The sample has about 310,000 clones, around 91% seen once. The sequenced material came from PBMCs or T cells enriched from blood (not recorded which). These receptors were collected from a middle-aged woman who had recovered from COVID-19.

The chain carries TRBV27 and TRBJ1-2; 8 positions match TRBD1. Germline V gene data show CDR1 as MNHEY and CDR2 as SMNVEV (reference sequence). V dropped 2 bases and J dropped 0; count of bases not matched to a gene: 11. The CDR3 sequence is 18 residues long. In DNA form, the CDR3 reads TGTGCCAGCAGTTTAAGCGGGACAGGTGGGGTTTCTAACTATGGCTACACCTTC. This translates into CASSLSGTGGVSNYGYTF.

This chain uses TRBV28 with TRBJ1-1; a possible D gene is TRBD1 (6 bases). V dropped 3 bases and J dropped 1 base, with 12 bases sitting between them. The CDR3 runs to 15 residues. Germline V lookup: CDR1 MDHEN, CDR2 SYDVKM. The CDR3 DNA sequence: TGTGCCAGCAGTTTGGGTGTAGGGGGGAACACTGAAGCTTTCTTT. Translated, it gives CASSLGVGGNTEAFF.

The CDR3 sequence is CAWSVWKGTYEQYF. The CDR3 nucleotides are TGTGCCTGGAGTGTTTGGAAGGGGACCTACGAGCAGTACTTC. V is TRBV30 and J is TRBJ2-7; D is perhaps TRBD1 (5 bases). CDR3 length: 14 residues. Germline V gene lookup returns CDR1 GTSNPN and CDR2 SVGIG (reference sequence). Trimming left V 0 bases short and J 2 bases short, with 11 bases between.

The chain carries TRBV5-4 and TRBJ1-2, with D tentatively TRBD1 (5 bases). Germline CDR1 SGHNT, CDR2 YYREEE (reference sequence). Trimming took off 4 bases at V and 6 bases at J, with 13 bases between the two ends. The CDR3 has 13 residues. As DNA, the CDR3 is TGTGCCAGCAGCGTAACAGGAGTGGATGGCTACACCTTC. Translating it yields CASSVTGVDGYTF.

The chain combines TRBV4-3 with TRBJ2-3, with unresolved D. CDR1 and CDR2 from the germline V gene are LGHNA and YSLEER. The length of the CDR3 is 15 residues. V shed 0 bases and J shed 3 bases, with 10 bases lying between them. The CDR3 bases are TGCGCCAGCAGCCAAGATCGAGGCGCTACAGATACGCAGTATTTT. Its protein product is CASSQDRGATDTQYF.

The chain employs TRBV12-2 and TRBJ2-7; the listed D gene, TRBD2, was not tested against the DNA. TRBV12-2 is annotated as a pseudogene. This CDR3 has 16 amino acids. The CDR3 DNA sequence: TGTGCAAGTCGCGCAGGAAGCGGTTGGCGCACCTACGAGCAGTACTTC. It specifies CASRAGSGWRTYEQYF.

This rearrangement joins TRBV19 to TRBJ1-1, with D possibly matching TRBD1 (6 bases). The CDR3 consists of 13 residues. Germline CDR1 is LNHDA and CDR2 is SQIVND (reference sequence). Trimming took off 5 bases at V and 5 bases at J, with 12 bases between the two ends. CDR3 nucleotide sequence: TGTGCCAGTAGTGAACAGGGATCGACTGAAGCTTTCTTT. Translating it yields CASSEQGSTEAFF.

This chain's CDR3 is CASSQPNRAAGYTF. CDR3 DNA sequence: TGTGCCAGCAGTCAACCCAACAGGGCCGCTGGCTACACCTTC. The V and J genes are TRBV6-5 and TRBJ1-2; tentative D call: TRBD1 (6 bases). CDR1 is MNHEY and CDR2 is SVGAGI in the germline V gene. CDR3 length: 14 residues. V was pared by 5 bases and J by 7 bases, with 17 bases between.

The chain has TRBV7-9 and TRBJ2-5, with a tentative D call TRBD1 (6 bases). From germline, CDR1 is SEHNR and CDR2 FQNEAQ (reference sequence). The CDR3 covers 15 residues. V lost 1 base and J lost 0, with 9 bases in between. In DNA, the CDR3 is TGTGCCAGCAGCTTAGTGTACAGGGACCAAGAGACCCAGTACTTC. Protein: CASSLVYRDQETQYF.

The rearrangement joins TRBV21-1 to TRBJ1-5. TRBV21-1 is labeled a pseudogene. The CDR3 runs 14 residues. The CDR3 protein is CASSKARPLQPQHF. CDR3 nucleotides: TGTGCCAGCAGCAAAGCCCGTCCCCTTCAGCCCCAGCATTTT.

The chain is built from TRBV28 and TRBJ1-2; D is unresolved. Deletions cut 3 bases from V and 7 bases from J, with 9 bases between. Germline assignment: CDR1 MDHEN and CDR2 SYDVKM. There are 12 residues in the CDR3. CDR3 nucleotides: TGTGCCAGCAGTTTGTGGGCGAGTGGCTACACCTTC. Translating gives CASSLWASGYTF.

The V call is TRBV5-1, the J call TRBJ2-7; D call uncertain. From germline, CDR1 is SGHRS and CDR2 YFSETQ. The germline V and J ends were trimmed by 0 bases and 5 bases, with 6 bases remaining between them. The CDR3 consists of 12 residues. The CDR3: CASSLAPHEQYF. As DNA, the CDR3 is TGCGCCAGCAGCTTGGCCCCTCACGAGCAGTACTTC.

The V call is TRBV5-1, the J call TRBJ2-5; 10 positions match TRBD2. CDR3 length: 16 residues. Per the germline V gene, CDR1 is SGHRS and CDR2 is YFSETQ. The V and J ends lost 4 bases and 4 bases, in that order; junction bases with no gene match: 10. CDR3 in amino acids: CASSPAPSGSRETQYF. CDR3 bases: TGCGCCAGCAGCCCCGCCCCTAGCGGGAGTCGAGAGACCCAGTACTTC.

The CDR3, as DNA: TGTGCCAGTCAAAGGGGGCAGGGGGATAACAATGAGCAGTTCTTC. It codes for CASQRGQGDNNEQFF. The J gene is TRBJ2-1, the V gene TRBV5-4; 7 bases are shared with TRBD1. The CDR3 is 15 residues long. Germline V gives CDR1 SGHNT, CDR2 YYREEE (reference sequence). V shed 8 bases and J 5 bases; nucleotides not matched to a gene: 13. Variable domain in full (rest from reference TRBV5-4 and TRBJ2-1): ETGVTQSPTHLIKTRGQQVTLRCSSQSGHNTVSWYQQALGQGPQFIFQYYREEENGRGNFPPRFSGLQFPNYSSELNVNALELDDSALYLCASQRGQGDNNEQFFGPGTRLTVL.

The gene calls are TRBV5-1 and TRBJ1-6; D is ambiguous. V gave up 7 bases and J gave up 7 bases, with 12 bases separating them. CDR3 size: 13 residues. CDR1 SGHRS and CDR2 YFSETQ come from the germline V gene. The CDR3 DNA reads as TGCGCCAGCCGGGTTTTGGAGAATTCACCCCTCCACTTT. Its translation: CASRVLENSPLHF.

The rearrangement uses TRBV28 and TRBJ1-2; TRBD1 might be the D (5 bases). There are 15 residues in the CDR3. Per the germline V gene, CDR1 is MDHEN and CDR2 is SYDVKM. V was clipped by 6 bases and J by 6 bases, with 20 bases between them. Here the CDR3 reads CASSPPEGALDGYTF. CDR3 nucleotides: TGTGCCAGCAGCCCGCCAGAAGGGGCTCTTGATGGCTACACCTTC.

J is TRBJ2-7 and V is TRBV9; possibly TRBD1 for D (5 bases). The CDR3 sequence is 14 residues long. The V gene lost 3 bases and the J gene lost 3 bases, with 13 bases spanning the gap. Germline V gene lookup returns CDR1 SGDLS and CDR2 YYNGEE. As DNA, the CDR3 is TGTGCCAGCAGCGCTCTAGACAGCGACTACGAGCAGTACTTC. The encoded protein is CASSALDSDYEQYF.

V gene TRBV14 combines with J gene TRBJ1-1; 8 bases align to TRBD1. The germline V gene has CDR1 SGHDN and CDR2 FVKESK. V lost 0 bases and J lost 3; bases outside the gene matches: 12. The CDR3 totals 18 residues. CDR3 sequence reads: CASSQDPWPGGADTEAFF. As DNA, the CDR3 is TGTGCCAGCAGCCAAGATCCCTGGCCAGGGGGCGCGGACACTGAAGCTTTCTTT.

This clone was found once. The chain is built from TRBV6-4 and TRBJ2-1; maybe TRBD2 (7 bases). V lost 10 bases, J lost 6 bases, and 22 bases lay in between. The length of the CDR3 is 15 residues. Per germline, CDR1 MRHNA and CDR2 SNTAGT. CDR3 in amino acids: CANSGGGPPSNEQFF. The CDR3 bases are TGTGCCAACTCAGGCGGGGGCCCCCCGTCCAATGAGCAGTTCTTC.

This clone was seen only once. This chain links TRBV30 with TRBJ2-2; TRBD1 agrees at 9 bases. Germline V gives CDR1 GTSNPN, CDR2 SVGIG (reference sequence). The length of the CDR3 is 17 residues. V shed 1 base and J 7 bases; nucleotides not matched to a gene: 13. The CDR3 is CAWSDPGTGSFHGELFF. The CDR3 DNA reads as TGTGCCTGGAGTGATCCAGGGACAGGGTCCTTTCACGGGGAGCTGTTTTTT.

The genes are TRBV11-2 and TRBJ2-5, with 11 nucleotides matching TRBD1. Germline V lookup: CDR1 SGHAT, CDR2 FQNNGV. The V segment lost 3 bases and the J segment 6 bases; nucleotides outside the gene matches: 15. The CDR3 is made up of 18 amino acids. The CDR3 region has the DNA TGTGCCAGCAGCTTCCCCCCTCCGGGACAGGGGGATCCAAAGACCCAGTACTTC. Amino acid sequence: CASSFPPPGQGDPKTQYF.

The chain is built from TRBV11-2 and TRBJ1-4; D remains ambiguous. Trimming took off 5 bases at V and 14 bases at J, with 15 bases between the two ends. Germline V CDR1 and CDR2: SGHAT, FQNNGV. The CDR3 loop spans 12 amino acids. The CDR3 reads CASSPTHAGLFF. The CDR3 DNA follows: TGTGCCAGCAGCCCGACCCACGCGGGGCTGTTTTTT.

The chain uses TRBV7-8 and TRBJ1-3; D is unclear. This CDR3 spans 16 amino acids. V gave up 5 bases and J gave up 0 bases, with 14 bases separating them. Germline CDR1 is SGHVS and CDR2 is FQNEAQ. In nucleotides, the CDR3 is TGTGCCAGCAGCCGACGCCCAGAGGCCTCTGGAAACACCATATATTTT. It encodes CASSRRPEASGNTIYF.

The chain combines TRBV7-9 with TRBJ1-1; TRBD1 agrees at 9 bases. This CDR3 contains 15 residues. V lost 6 bases to trimming and J lost 4 bases; unmatched junction nucleotides: 9. Germline CDR1 and CDR2: SEHNR and FQNEAQ (reference sequence). This CDR3 reads CASRSSGQGGTEAFF. CDR3 in DNA: TGTGCCAGCAGATCATCGGGACAGGGAGGCACTGAAGCTTTCTTT. Supplemented by reference TRBV7-9 and TRBJ1-1, the full variable domain reads DTGVSQNPRHKITKRGQNVTFRCDPISEHNRLYWYRQTLGQGPEFLTYFQNEAQLEKSRLLSDRFSAERPKGSFSTLEIQRTEQGDSAMYLCASRSSGQGGTEAFFGQGTRLTVV.

The V call is TRBV7-9, the J call TRBJ2-2; TRBD2 matches 15 bases. This CDR3 is 19 amino acids long. Germline V lookup: CDR1 SEHNR, CDR2 FQNEAQ (reference sequence). Trimming at V came to 3 bases and at J to 0 bases, leaving 5 bases not matched to a gene. The CDR3 spells CASSFGLAGGGPNTGELFF. The CDR3 DNA reads TGTGCCAGCAGCTTCGGACTAGCGGGAGGGGGGCCGAACACCGGGGAGCTGTTTTTT.